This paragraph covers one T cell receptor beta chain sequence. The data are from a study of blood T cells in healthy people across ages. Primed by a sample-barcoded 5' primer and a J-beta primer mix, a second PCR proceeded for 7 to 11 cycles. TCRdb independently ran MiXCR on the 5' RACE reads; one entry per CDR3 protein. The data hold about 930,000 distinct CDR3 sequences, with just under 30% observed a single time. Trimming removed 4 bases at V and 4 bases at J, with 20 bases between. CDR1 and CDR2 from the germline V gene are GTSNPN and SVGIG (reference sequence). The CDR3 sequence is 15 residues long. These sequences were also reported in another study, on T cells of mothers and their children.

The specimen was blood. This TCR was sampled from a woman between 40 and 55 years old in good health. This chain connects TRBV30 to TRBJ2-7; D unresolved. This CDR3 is CAWTPIWARAYEQYF. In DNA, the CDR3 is TGTGCCTGGACCCCGATCTGGGCAAGGGCATACGAGCAGTACTTC. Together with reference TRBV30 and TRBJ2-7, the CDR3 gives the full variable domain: SQTIHQWPATLVQPVGSPLSLECTVEGTSNPNLYWYRQAAGRGLQLLFYSVGIGQISSEVPQNLSASRPQDRQFILSSKKLLLSDSGFYLCAWTPIWARAYEQYFGPGTRLTVT.